Listed here are 21 T cell receptor beta chains from one sample, sequenced in a study of breast tumors, draining lymph nodes, adjacent tissues. TCRdb analysed the multiplex PCR reads with MiXCR anew, one entry per CDR3 protein. The sample consists of approximately 40,000 distinct CDR3 sequences, about 36% of them appearing once. Sequencing was carried out using breast tumor tissue. These receptors were taken from a female donor with breast cancer. Some clones in this sample may be carry-over from other donors' samples.

This clonotype came up many times. This chain uses TRBV7-3 with TRBJ2-1, with 11 bases lining up with TRBD2. This CDR3 region has 16 residues. The ends lost 5 bases at V and 6 bases at J; junction bases unmatched: 9. Germline CDR1 and CDR2: SGHTA and FQGTGA. CDR3 sequence: CASSPRGTSGRNEQFF. CDR3 coding DNA: TGTGCCAGCAGCCCGAGGGGGACTAGCGGTCGCAATGAGCAGTTCTTC.

This clonotype was seen at least ten times. This chain connects TRBV12-3 or TRBV12-4 to TRBJ2-1, with D tentatively TRBD2 (6 bases). CDR3 length: 14 residues. V lost 3 bases, J lost 8 bases, and 14 bases lay in between. The CDR3 region has the DNA TGTGCCAGCAGTTTGCGGGGAACAAGGGATGAGCAGTTCTTC. This translates into CASSLRGTRDEQFF.

The chain combines TRBV3-1 with TRBJ2-3; TRBD2 matches at 7 bases. The V segment lost 5 bases and the J segment 3 bases; nucleotides outside the gene matches: 8. CDR1 and CDR2 from the germline V gene are LGHDT and YNNKEL (reference sequence). The CDR3 length is 15 residues. CDR3 in amino acids: CASSYPAGSTDTQYF. The CDR3 DNA sequence: TGTGCCAGCAGCTATCCAGCGGGATCGACAGATACGCAGTATTTT.

This clonotype was recorded many times. The chain has TRBV25-1 and TRBJ2-3; weak D call: TRBD1 (6 bases). The CDR3 loop spans 14 amino acids. Germline loops: CDR1 MGHDK, CDR2 SYGVNS. V lost 8 bases to trimming and J lost 5 bases, with 17 bases between them. CDR3 sequence: CASSTQGYRDTQYF. The CDR3, as DNA: TGTGCCAGCTCTACACAGGGATATAGAGATACGCAGTATTTT.

This clonotype was detected ten times or more. V usage is TRBV11-2 and J usage is TRBJ2-7, with D possibly being TRBD1 (5 bases). This CDR3 region has 14 residues. The germline gives CDR1 SGHAT, CDR2 FQNNGV. The ends were cut back, 3 bases at V and 4 bases at J, with 13 bases in the middle. Here the CDR3 reads CASSFRPQAYEQYF. Written as DNA, the CDR3 is TGTGCCAGCAGCTTCCGACCACAGGCATACGAGCAGTACTTC. The whole variable domain, filled in from reference TRBV11-2 and TRBJ2-7, reads EAGVAQSPRYKIIEKRQSVAFWCNPISGHATLYWYQQILGQGPKLLIQFQNNGVVDDSQLPKDRFSAERLKGVDSTLKIQPAKLEDSAVYLCASSFRPQAYEQYFGPGTRLTVT.

As to this clonotype: Since a much larger clone is just one base distant, this may be a read error. The gene calls are TRBV9 and TRBJ2-2; D is uncertain. Germline-derived CDR1 and CDR2 are SGDLS and YYNGEE. Trimming cost V 0 bases and J 1 base, with 7 bases left between them. There are 15 residues in the CDR3. The CDR3 DNA reads TGTGCCAGCAGCGTAGAGGCCATGAACACCGGGGAGCTGTTTTTT. It translates to CASSVEAMNTGELFF.

This clonotype was seen a few times. The genes are TRBV7-9 and TRBJ2-5, with D unclear. The germline CDR1 and CDR2 sequences are SEHNR and FQNEAQ (reference sequence). The length of the CDR3 is 12 residues. Trimming took off 1 base at V and 9 bases at J, with 9 bases between the two ends. Written as DNA, the CDR3 is TGTGCCAGCAGCTTAGGGGTCAGAGCCCAGTACTTC. It is translated as CASSLGVRAQYF.

This clonotype occurred many times. The V gene is TRBV28, the J gene TRBJ1-2, with TRBD1 identical over 11 bases. CDR3 length: 13 amino acids. In germline, CDR1 is MDHEN, CDR2 SYDVKM. Germline trimming cut 5 bases from V and 7 bases from J; bases unmatched to any gene: 3. The CDR3 region is CASSPDRGLGYTF. CDR3 DNA: TGTGCCAGCAGTCCGGACAGGGGGCTTGGCTACACCTTC.

In its sample, this clonotype was seen many times. The chain links TRBV20-1 to TRBJ2-3; D assignment may be TRBD1 or TRBD2 (5 bases each). The CDR3 contains 16 residues. Germline V lookup: CDR1 DFQATT, CDR2 SNEGSKA (reference sequence). The V gene lost 6 bases and the J gene lost 2 bases, with 21 bases spanning the gap. The CDR3 loop reads CSATHGASTHTDTQYF. In DNA, the CDR3 is TGCAGTGCGACCCACGGGGCCTCCACACACACAGATACGCAGTATTTT.

This clonotype was counted ten times or more. One end of the junction fails to match germline, which may point to a read error. The J gene is TRBJ2-7, the V gene TRBV5-1; 9 bases map to TRBD1. Per germline, CDR1 SGHRS and CDR2 YFSETQ. The CDR3 totals 14 residues. The CDR3 protein is CASSLTGGSHEQYF. Written as DNA, the CDR3 is TGCGCCAGCAGCTTGACAGGGGGCTCCCACGAGCAGTACTTC. Using reference TRBV5-1 and TRBJ2-7 for the parts outside the CDR3, the full variable domain is KAGVTQTPRYLIKTRGQQVTLSCSPISGHRSVSWYQQTPGQGLQFLFEYFSETQRNKGNFPGRFSGRQFSNSRSEMNVSTLELGDSALYLCASSLTGGSHEQYFGPGTRLTVT.

In this sample, this clonotype is medium-sized (0.01 to 0.1%). The J gene is TRBJ2-5, the V gene TRBV19, with 11 bases that match TRBD1. The ends lost 6 bases at V and 4 bases at J; junction bases unmatched: 7. This CDR3 has 15 amino acids. Germline lookup yields CDR1 LNHDA and CDR2 SQIVND (reference sequence). The CDR3 sequence: CASRAGQGASETQYF. The CDR3 bases are TGTGCCAGTAGAGCTGGACAGGGGGCATCAGAGACCCAGTACTTC.

The chain uses TRBV11-3 and TRBJ2-2; 8 bases are shared with TRBD1. The CDR3 has 15 residues. Germline V CDR1 and CDR2: SGHNT, YENEEA. Trimming at V came to 8 bases and at J to 7 bases, leaving 12 bases not matched to a gene. CDR3 nucleotide sequence: TGTGCCAGCTCCCACAGTTGGACAGGGCACGGGGAGCTGTTTTTT. It is translated as CASSHSWTGHGELFF.

Note on this clonotype: Given a much more abundant clone one base away, this may be a read error. CDR3 bases: TGTGCCAACAGCGCCCTGGGGTCTGGAAACACCATATATTTT. Residues: CANSALGSGNTIYF. J is TRBJ1-3 and V is TRBV9; no clear D. The CDR3 has 14 amino acids. Germline CDR1 is SGDLS and CDR2 is YYNGEE.

This clonotype was observed at least ten times. V and J are TRBV24-1 and TRBJ2-1; D may be TRBD1 or TRBD2 (6 bases each). Germline CDR1 and CDR2: KGHDR and SFDVKD. The CDR3 length is 14 residues. Trimming left V 5 bases short and J 6 bases short, with 13 bases between. The CDR3 DNA follows: TGTGCCACCAGTGTCTCGGGGGCGGTCAATGAGCAGTTCTTC. This sequence encodes CATSVSGAVNEQFF.

This clonotype was counted many times. The chain couples TRBV5-1 to TRBJ2-3; the D is unclear. The CDR3 extends over 14 amino acids. Germline CDR1 SGHRS, CDR2 YFSETQ. V lost 0 bases and J 3 bases, leaving 8 bases between the germline ends. The CDR3 spells CASSLELPTDTQYF. The CDR3 bases are TGCGCCAGCAGCTTGGAGCTGCCGACAGATACGCAGTATTTT.

V and J are TRBV7-6 and TRBJ2-2; D gene ambiguous. V gave up 4 bases and J gave up 6 bases, with 12 bases separating them. CDR1 and CDR2 from the germline V gene are SGHVS and FNYEAQ. This CDR3 has 14 residues. CDR3 DNA: TGTGCCAGCAGCTCGGCATTAGCCGCCGGGGAGCTGTTTTTT. As protein: CASSSALAAGELFF.

This clonotype occurred many times. The V call is TRBV5-6, the J call TRBJ2-6; perhaps TRBD2 as D (5 bases). Trimming left V 3 bases short and J 1 base short, with 14 bases between. The CDR3 spans 17 residues. The germline gives CDR1 SGHDT, CDR2 YYEEEE. The CDR3 region has the DNA TGTGCCAGCAGCTCCCCGGGAAAACTGTCTGGGGCCAACGTCCTGACTTTC. As protein: CASSSPGKLSGANVLTF.

This clonotype was seen many times. CDR3 amino acids: CASSLARTQGTYEQYF. CDR3 nucleotides: TGTGCCAGCAGCTTAGCCCGAACGCAGGGAACCTACGAGCAGTACTTC. The rearrangement uses TRBV7-2 and TRBJ2-7, with D perhaps matching TRBD1 (5 bases). With 0 bases removed from V and 2 bases from J, the gap between germline ends came to 14 bases. This CDR3 has 16 amino acids. Germline lookup yields CDR1 SGHTA and CDR2 FQGNSA.

This clonotype was recorded at least ten times. The genes are TRBV12-3 or TRBV12-4 and TRBJ1-4; D remains ambiguous. The ends were cut back, 4 bases at V and 6 bases at J, with 12 bases in the middle. The CDR3 runs to 14 residues. The CDR3 DNA follows: TGTGCCAGCAGTTATTTGGCAGCTTATGAAAAACTGTTTTTT. It encodes CASSYLAAYEKLFF.

This clonotype has a count of ten or more. The chain links TRBV19 to TRBJ1-5; no clear D. Trimming cost V 6 bases and J 2 bases, with 14 bases left between them. CDR1 LNHDA and CDR2 SQIVND come from the germline V gene (reference sequence). The CDR3 covers 15 residues. CDR3 sequence: CASRRLDGRNQPQHF. The CDR3 DNA follows: TGTGCCAGTAGGCGCCTGGACGGCCGCAATCAGCCCCAGCATTTT.

This clonotype was recorded many times. The chain has TRBV6-1 and TRBJ1-5; D is unresolved. Trimming left V 2 bases short and J 4 bases short, with 6 bases between. Germline lookup yields CDR1 MNHNS and CDR2 SASEGT. This CDR3 is built from 13 residues. The CDR3: CASSEHPNQPQHF. In DNA form, the CDR3 reads TGTGCCAGCAGTGAACACCCGAATCAGCCCCAGCATTTT.